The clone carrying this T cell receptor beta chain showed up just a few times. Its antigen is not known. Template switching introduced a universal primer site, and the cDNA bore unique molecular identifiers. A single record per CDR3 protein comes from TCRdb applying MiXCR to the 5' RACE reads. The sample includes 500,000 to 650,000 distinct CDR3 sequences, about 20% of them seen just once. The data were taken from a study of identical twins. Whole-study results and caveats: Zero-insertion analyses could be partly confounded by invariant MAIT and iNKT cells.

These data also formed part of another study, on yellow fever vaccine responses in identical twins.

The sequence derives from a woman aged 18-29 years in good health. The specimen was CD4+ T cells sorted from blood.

CDR3 sequence reads: CSARLVQNEQFF. CDR3 DNA: TGCAGTGCTAGACTAGTCCAAAATGAGCAGTTCTTC. This chain links TRBV20-1 with TRBJ2-1; D remains unclear. The CDR3 loop spans 12 amino acids. The germline gives CDR1 DFQATT, CDR2 SNEGSKA (reference sequence). The ends were cut back, 2 bases at V and 7 bases at J, with 9 bases in the middle.